The rows below give T cell receptor beta chains drawn from one sample of a study of early T cells in non-severe SARS-CoV-2 infection. Via MiXCR, TCRdb re-called the 5' RACE reads, giving one row per CDR3 protein. The table has 20,000 to 25,000 distinct CDR3 sequences, 5.3% seen once. The sequenced material came from whole blood. These receptors came from an adult who was a healthcare worker with PCR-confirmed SARS-CoV-2 infection or an uninfected control (not recorded which). CDR3s include the opening cysteine and the closing phenylalanine or tryptophan. Each record gives: J gene, D gene, clone size, V gene, CDR3 DNA, CDR3 protein. D genes are given only for firm matches. Size values are once, few and many counts, or a class for expanded clones, and some rows have none.

J gene: TRBJ2-3
D gene: .
clone size: few
V gene: TRBV7-8
CDR3 DNA: TGTGCCAGCAGCCCGCTAGAGAAAACAGATACGCAGTATTTT
CDR3 protein: CASSPLEKTDTQYF

J gene: TRBJ1-1
D gene: .
clone size: many
V gene: TRBV4-2
CDR3 DNA: TGTGCCAGCAGAGGGACCACCAAAGGGGAAGCTTTCTTT
CDR3 protein: CASRGTTKGEAFF

J gene: TRBJ1-1
D gene: .
clone size: many
V gene: TRBV2
CDR3 DNA: TGTGCCAGCTATCGGGACGCCATCACTGAAGCTTTCTTT
CDR3 protein: CASYRDAITEAFF

J gene: TRBJ2-3
D gene: TRBD2
clone size: many
V gene: TRBV11-2
CDR3 DNA: TGTGCCAGCAAGATTAGGGCTAGCGGGAGAACAGATACGCAGTATTTT
CDR3 protein: CASKIRASGRTDTQYF

J gene: TRBJ2-3
D gene: TRBD2
clone size: few
V gene: TRBV7-8
CDR3 DNA: TGTGCCAGCAGCTTAGGGGGCGGGTCTAGCGGGCCGACAGATACGCAGTATTTT
CDR3 protein: CASSLGGGSSGPTDTQYF

J gene: TRBJ2-3
D gene: TRBD2
clone size: many
V gene: TRBV7-9
CDR3 DNA: TGTGCCAGCAGCTTTGGGTCATTAGCGGGAAGCACAGATACGCAGTATTTT
CDR3 protein: CASSFGSLAGSTDTQYF

J gene: TRBJ1-4
D gene: .
clone size: .
V gene: TRBV5-1
CDR3 DNA: TGCGCTAGCAGCTTGGCCAGCAGGTCGGATGAAAAACTGTATTTT
CDR3 protein: CASSLASRSDEKLYF

J gene: TRBJ2-7
D gene: .
clone size: many
V gene: TRBV6-5
CDR3 DNA: TGTGCCAGCAGTTACCGTGGACAAGGGGTCTACGAGCAGTACTTC
CDR3 protein: CASSYRGQGVYEQYF

J gene: TRBJ2-3
D gene: TRBD2
clone size: few
V gene: TRBV6-1
CDR3 DNA: TGTGCCAGCAGTGAAGAGGTCGGGCTAGCGGGAGGGAGGGGGCTTAGCACAGATACGCAGTATTTT
CDR3 protein: CASSEEVGLAGGRGLSTDTQYF

J gene: TRBJ1-2
D gene: .
clone size: many
V gene: TRBV6-2/TRBV6-3
CDR3 DNA: TGTGCCAGCAGCTACAGGGCGGATTATGGCTACACCTTC
CDR3 protein: CASSYRADYGYTF

J gene: TRBJ2-1
D gene: TRBD1
clone size: many
V gene: TRBV28
CDR3 DNA: TGTGCCAGCAAAGACAGGGCCGGTGCGAACAATGAGCAGTTCTTC
CDR3 protein: CASKDRAGANNEQFF

J gene: TRBJ1-6
D gene: TRBD1
clone size: many
V gene: TRBV3-1
CDR3 DNA: TGTGCCAGCAGCCAAGAGAAACCGGGACAGAGCTCCTATAATTCACCCCTCCACTTT
CDR3 protein: CASSQEKPGQSSYNSPLHF

J gene: TRBJ1-1
D gene: .
clone size: many
V gene: TRBV20-1
CDR3 DNA: TGCAGTGCTAGAACGACAGTTAACACTGAAGCTTTCTTT
CDR3 protein: CSARTTVNTEAFF

J gene: TRBJ1-5
D gene: TRBD1
clone size: few
V gene: TRBV29-1
CDR3 DNA: TGCAGCGTTGAAGCAGGGGGCGGTCAGCCCCAGCATTTT
CDR3 protein: CSVEAGGGQPQHF

J gene: TRBJ2-3
D gene: .
clone size: .
V gene: TRBV20-1
CDR3 DNA: TGCAGTGCTAGGAACGGGAGAGATACGCAGTATTTT
CDR3 protein: CSARNGRDTQYF